This T cell receptor beta chain was captured in a study of regulatory T cells in long-lasting Graves disease. At the level of the study: Antithyroid drugs had been taken under 3 months by newly diagnosed Graves' patients. Study findings and constraints: Having few samples may have compromised the accuracy.

The time point is: newly diagnosed GD, antithyroid drugs for less than 3 months. Extracted RNA from PBMCs served as the source of the TCR library. Libraries of TCR beta came from iRepertoire HTBI primers plus Arm-PCR of CDR3 regions. TCRdb recomputed calls from the multiplex PCR reads with MiXCR, one row per CDR3 protein. Of 350,000 to 500,000 distinct CDR3 sequences in the sample, approximately 16% were seen once. This CDR3 is built from 12 residues. Per germline, CDR1 SQVTM and CDR2 ANQGSEA. Trimming cost V 7 bases and J 9 bases, with 18 bases left between them. This clonotype came up a few times. Its cognate antigen is unknown. The same data also contributed to another study, on T cells in Graves' hyperthyroidism and ophthalmopathy.

This receptor was taken from a woman aged 18-29 years with Graves disease. The sample was peripheral blood mononuclear cells (PBMCs), taken at new diagnosis, from a patient treated with antithyroid drugs. This chain uses TRBV29-1 with TRBJ1-1; D not resolved. The CDR3, as DNA: TGCAGCGCCCAGGTTGGGGAATTTCAAGCTTTCTTT. It codes for CSAQVGEFQAFF.